The 32 T cell receptor beta chains below all came from one sample that was sequenced in a study of control samples from healthy donors and cancer patients. Data came from immunoSEQ multiplex PCR; TCRdb stores just in-frame clones and leaves some out. The sample carries roughly 120,000 clones, 91% recorded once. Sequenced material: blood. The receptors stem from a woman aged 18-30 years in good health.

V gene TRBV9 combines with J gene TRBJ2-2, with 9 positions matching TRBD2. Germline CDR1 is SGDLS and CDR2 is YYNGEE. After removal of 3 bases from V and 0 bases from J, the junction contained 9 bases not matched to a gene. This CDR3 has 18 residues. CDR3: CASSATTSGSSNTGELFF. CDR3 DNA sequence: TGTGCCAGCAGCGCTACGACTAGCGGCTCGTCGAACACCGGGGAGCTGTTTTTT. Full variable domain (missing parts from reference TRBV9 and TRBJ2-2): DSGVTQTPKHLITATGQRVTLRCSPRSGDLSVYWYQQSLDQGLQFLIQYYNGEERAKGNILERFSAQQFPDLHSELNLSSLELGDSALYFCASSATTSGSSNTGELFFGEGSRLTVL.

V usage is TRBV7-2 and J usage is TRBJ1-3; D unclear. CDR1 SGHTA and CDR2 FQGNSA come from the germline V gene. V was cut by 2 bases and J by 1 base, with 9 bases left in between. The CDR3 extends over 15 amino acids. For the CDR3, the DNA is TGTGCCAGCAGCTTACGGGGTCGATCTGGAAACACCATATATTTT. This sequence encodes CASSLRGRSGNTIYF.

The genes are TRBV28 and TRBJ2-7, with 9 positions matching TRBD1. Unmatched junction bases numbered 5, after V lost 6 bases and J lost 2 bases. Germline lookup yields CDR1 MDHEN and CDR2 SYDVKM. CDR3 length: 14 residues. The CDR3 nucleotides are TGTGCCAGCAGGACAGGGGGAGCCGCCTACGAGCAGTACTTC. The encoded protein is CASRTGGAAYEQYF.

The chain links TRBV5-1 to TRBJ1-1; TRBD1 is a possible D gene (5 bases). This CDR3 spans 16 amino acids. V was trimmed by 0 bases and J by 0 bases, leaving 12 bases between them. The germline CDR1 and CDR2 sequences are SGHRS and YFSETQ. The CDR3 sequence is CASSLGQGLVNTEAFF. The DNA of the CDR3 is TGCGCCAGCAGCTTGGGGCAGGGACTTGTGAACACTGAAGCTTTCTTT.

The chain has TRBV15 and TRBJ1-3, with 11 bases identical to TRBD1. Germline V gene sequence: CDR1 LNHNV, CDR2 YYDKDF (reference sequence). Unmatched junction bases numbered 4, after V lost 5 bases and J lost 7 bases. The CDR3 spans 14 residues. CDR3 loop: CATSRGTGGNTIYF. The CDR3 bases are TGTGCCACCAGCCGCGGGACAGGGGGTAACACCATATATTTT.

This chain uses TRBV7-2 with TRBJ2-3; D possibly corresponds to TRBD1 (5 bases). The CDR3 contains 12 residues. V lost 2 bases and J lost 7, with 7 bases in between. CDR1 is SGHTA and CDR2 is FQGNSA in the germline V gene. CDR3 sequence reads: CASSLQGYTQYF. The CDR3 DNA follows: TGTGCCAGCAGCTTACAGGGATATACGCAGTATTTT.

This clone was recorded only once. The CDR3 is CASSISLGLAGGKGRADTQYF. The CDR3 DNA reads as TGTGCCAGCAGCATTAGTCTGGGACTAGCGGGGGGGAAAGGTAGGGCAGATACGCAGTATTTT. This chain joins TRBV7-8 and TRBJ2-3; 16 bases align to TRBD2. The CDR3 sequence is 21 residues long. V dropped 5 bases and J dropped 4; count of bases not matched to a gene: 18. Germline V gives CDR1 SGHVS, CDR2 FQNEAQ.

The chain has TRBV28 and TRBJ2-3; weak D call: TRBD2 (5 bases). CDR1 MDHEN and CDR2 SYDVKM come from the germline V gene. The V end lost 5 bases, the J end lost 3 bases, and 15 bases lay between the germline ends. This CDR3 is 15 amino acids long. CDR3 residues: CASSVLAVGTDTQYF. CDR3 coding DNA: TGTGCCAGCAGTGTTCTAGCAGTAGGAACAGATACGCAGTATTTT.

The gene calls are TRBV5-4 and TRBJ1-1, with a weak D call TRBD1 (6 bases). The V gene lost 1 base and the J gene lost 6 bases, with 25 bases spanning the gap. The CDR3 runs to 18 residues. Germline V gene data show CDR1 as SGHNT and CDR2 as YYREEE (reference sequence). The CDR3 coding sequence is TGTGCCAGCAGCTTGAATACCCGATTCGGGACCCCAGGGGCTGAAGCTTTCTTT. It encodes CASSLNTRFGTPGAEAFF.

This chain connects TRBV7-9 to TRBJ1-2; D not resolved. The V end lost 6 bases, the J end lost 3 bases, and 17 bases lay between the germline ends. CDR1 and CDR2 from the germline V gene are SEHNR and FQNEAQ (reference sequence). The length of the CDR3 is 15 residues. In DNA, the CDR3 is TGTGCCAGCAGATCCACGCTGGGGAATTACTATGGCTACACCTTC. It translates to CASRSTLGNYYGYTF.

The chain couples TRBV24-1 to TRBJ1-2; no firm D call. V lost 0 bases and J 4 bases, leaving 8 bases between the germline ends. Germline V gene data show CDR1 as KGHDR and CDR2 as SFDVKD. This CDR3 is 14 amino acids long. CDR3 sequence reads: CATSDLGRTYGYTF. CDR3 nucleotide sequence: TGTGCCACCAGTGATTTGGGCAGAACCTATGGCTACACCTTC.

The chain has TRBV5-4 and TRBJ1-2, with 7 bases aligning to TRBD1. Per germline, CDR1 SGHNT and CDR2 YYREEE (reference sequence). J gave up 2 bases and V 4 bases, and 8 bases lay outside the gene matches. This CDR3 has 15 amino acids. The CDR3 sequence: CASSRGTEKNYGYTF. DNA of the CDR3: TGTGCCAGCAGCCGAGGGACAGAAAAGAACTATGGCTACACCTTC.

V usage is TRBV2 and J usage is TRBJ1-1; 9 bases align to TRBD1. The CDR3 is made up of 14 amino acids. Germline lookup yields CDR1 SNHLY and CDR2 FYNNEI. J gave up 5 bases and V 6 bases, and 7 bases lay outside the gene matches. Written as DNA, the CDR3 is TGTGCCAGCAGCGAACAGGGGGCAGGTACTGAAGCTTTCTTT. As protein: CASSEQGAGTEAFF. The entire variable domain, with the rest obtained from reference TRBV2 and TRBJ1-1, is as follows: EPEVTQTPSHQVTQMGQEVILRCVPISNHLYFYWYRQILGQKVEFLVSFYNNEISEKSEIFDDQFSVERPDGSNFTLKIRSTKLEDSAMYFCASSEQGAGTEAFFGQGTRLTVV.

V and J are TRBV5-8 and TRBJ1-5; 8 bases are shared with TRBD1. Losses at the gene ends were 5 bases for V and 6 bases for J; bases not matched to a gene: 10. The length of the CDR3 is 15 residues. Germline assignment: CDR1 SGHTS and CDR2 YDEGEE. CDR3 in amino acids: CASRNGRGPGQPQHF. CDR3 DNA sequence: TGTGCCAGCAGGAACGGCAGGGGGCCCGGTCAGCCCCAGCATTTT.

The V and J genes are TRBV28 and TRBJ1-1, with 7 bases lining up with TRBD1. The germline V gene has CDR1 MDHEN and CDR2 SYDVKM. The V gene end was trimmed by 1 base and the J gene end by 3 bases; junction bases not matched to a gene: 8. The CDR3 has 16 residues. The CDR3 sequence is CASSLSTGTDHTEAFF. Here the CDR3 DNA reads TGTGCCAGCAGTTTATCTACGGGGACAGACCACACTGAAGCTTTCTTT.

This sequence joins TRBV4-2 and TRBJ1-1, with D maybe TRBD1 (5 bases). V lost 4 bases and J lost 4, with 19 bases in between. Germline CDR1 reads LGHNA; CDR2 reads YNFKEQ. This CDR3 comprises 16 residues. CDR3 in DNA: TGTGCCAGCAGCCTAAACCCCAGTTTTGGGGCCACTGAAGCTTTCTTT. It specifies CASSLNPSFGATEAFF.

The chain uses TRBV7-3 and TRBJ2-7; the match to TRBD1 covers 8 bases. The CDR3 sequence is 17 residues long. With V trimmed by 4 bases and J by 1 base, 12 bases remained unmatched. CDR1 and CDR2 from the germline V gene are SGHTA and FQGTGA. The CDR3 region is CASSSSFRDRSSYEQYF. The CDR3, as DNA: TGTGCCAGCAGCTCCTCTTTCCGGGACAGGTCGTCCTACGAGCAGTACTTC.

The V gene is TRBV18, the J gene TRBJ2-7, with D maybe TRBD2 (6 bases). The V gene's germline CDR1 is KGHSH and CDR2 LQKENI. Trimming took 1 base from V and 6 from J, leaving 16 bases between them. The CDR3 has 15 residues. The CDR3 protein is CASSPLDLAQGEQYF. CDR3 bases: TGTGCCAGCTCACCACTTGATCTAGCGCAGGGCGAGCAGTACTTC. The whole variable domain, filled in from reference TRBV18 and TRBJ2-7, reads NAGVMQNPRHLVRRRGQEARLRCSPMKGHSHVYWYRQLPEEGLKFMVYLQKENIIDESGMPKERFSAEFPKEGPSILRIQQVVRGDSAAYFCASSPLDLAQGEQYFGPGTRLTVT.

The CDR3 region is CAWSVGAGVEETQYF. CDR3 DNA sequence: TGTGCCTGGAGTGTGGGAGCGGGGGTGGAAGAGACCCAGTACTTC. This sequence joins TRBV30 and TRBJ2-5; 8 bases are shared with TRBD2. The CDR3 spans 15 residues. CDR1 and CDR2 from the germline V gene are GTSNPN and SVGIG (reference sequence). Trimming cost V 0 bases and J 3 bases; bases outside gene matches: 6.

V gene TRBV10-2 combines with J gene TRBJ1-2; tentative D call: TRBD1 (5 bases). Germline V gives CDR1 WSHSY, CDR2 SAAADI. V lost 2 bases and J lost 5, with 9 bases in between. This CDR3 spans 13 amino acids. The CDR3 DNA follows: TGCGCCAGCAGTGAGGGGGGAACTTATGGCTACACCTTC. Encoded protein: CASSEGGTYGYTF.

V usage is TRBV6-6 and J usage is TRBJ2-3; 7 bases match TRBD2. The J segment lost 4 bases and the V segment lost 2 bases, leaving 3 bases of the junction unmatched. CDR1 and CDR2 (germline): MNHNY, SVGAGI (reference sequence). CDR3 length: 14 amino acids. CDR3 coding DNA: TGTGCCAGCAGTTACCTTGGGAGGGCAGATACGCAGTATTTT. Translation: CASSYLGRADTQYF.

J is TRBJ2-1 and V is TRBV3-1 (or the pseudogene TRBV3-2); either TRBD1 or TRBD2 may fit D (5 bases each). V lost 1 base and J 5 bases, leaving 12 bases between the germline ends. The germline gives CDR1 LGHDT, CDR2 YNNKEL (reference sequence). The CDR3 consists of 15 residues. The CDR3 protein is CASSQARDLHNEQFF. The CDR3, as DNA: TGTGCCAGCAGCCAAGCACGGGACCTCCACAATGAGCAGTTCTTC.

This sequence joins TRBV6-2 or TRBV6-3 and TRBJ1-1, with TRBD1 identical over 7 bases. Germline V gene lookup returns CDR1 MNHEY and CDR2 SVGEGT. The ends lost 3 bases at V and 0 bases at J; junction bases unmatched: 7. This CDR3 region has 16 residues. CDR3 protein: CASSYSPGQMNTEAFF. The CDR3 bases are TGTGCCAGCAGTTATAGCCCGGGACAGATGAACACTGAAGCTTTCTTT.

V gene TRBV7-2 combines with J gene TRBJ1-2; 8 nucleotides line up with TRBD1. Germline-derived CDR1 and CDR2 are SGHTA and FQGNSA. The J segment lost 7 bases and the V segment lost 4 bases, leaving 5 bases of the junction unmatched. The CDR3 has 13 residues. The CDR3 protein is CASSYDRGVGYTF. For the CDR3, the DNA is TGTGCCAGCAGCTACGACAGGGGTGTTGGCTACACCTTC.

This chain links TRBV3-1 (or the pseudogene TRBV3-2) with TRBJ2-7; maybe TRBD2 (5 bases). Germline-derived CDR1 and CDR2 are LGHDT and YNNKEL (reference sequence). The germline V and J ends were trimmed by 0 bases and 1 base, with 10 bases remaining between them. This CDR3 spans 15 amino acids. CDR3 bases: TGTGCCAGCAGCCAAGATCGAGGGTTTTCCTACGAGCAGTACTTC. It encodes CASSQDRGFSYEQYF.

The chain combines TRBV28 with TRBJ1-1, with unresolved D. Germline V lookup: CDR1 MDHEN, CDR2 SYDVKM. Trimming shortened V by 3 bases and J by 2 bases, and 7 bases separated the two germline ends. The CDR3 is 13 residues long. The CDR3 sequence: CASSLIQNTEAFF. CDR3 DNA: TGTGCCAGCAGTTTGATACAAAACACTGAAGCTTTCTTT.

As for this clone: This is likely a read error, given that the CDR3 carries no conserved phenylalanine or tryptophan at its end. The DNA is left out, because the CDR3 cannot be placed on it with certainty; the CDR3 is given as TCRdb lists it. This chain joins TRBV3-1 (or the pseudogene TRBV3-2) and TRBJ2-7; TRBD2, the table's D call, lacks a check against the DNA. Looked up from germline, CDR1 is LGHDT and CDR2 is YNNKEL (reference sequence). The length of the CDR3 is 8 amino acids, counting both ends. The CDR3 here is CASSQAPL.

The J gene is TRBJ2-3, the V gene TRBV19; D is possibly TRBD2 (5 bases). The germline V gene encodes CDR1 LNHDA and CDR2 SQIVND (reference sequence). Trimming cost V 3 bases and J 2 bases, with 18 bases left between them. The CDR3 runs 17 residues. Here the CDR3 reads CASSIFVPSPNTDTQYF. CDR3 bases: TGTGCCAGTAGTATCTTCGTTCCTAGCCCCAACACAGATACGCAGTATTTT.

The rearrangement joins TRBV2 to TRBJ2-6, with TRBD1 matching over 12 bases. The CDR3 is made up of 17 amino acids. The V segment lost 6 bases and the J segment 0 bases; nucleotides outside the gene matches: 3. CDR1 and CDR2 (germline): SNHLY, FYNNEI. CDR3 in amino acids: CASRGGQGASGANVLTF. CDR3 DNA: TGTGCCAGCAGGGGGGGACAGGGGGCCTCTGGGGCCAACGTCCTGACTTTC.

This clone was detected only once. This chain links TRBV6-5 with TRBJ1-1, with a weak D call TRBD1 (5 bases). The V and J ends lost 7 bases and 1 base respectively, with 16 bases between them. The germline gives CDR1 MNHEY, CDR2 SVGAGI. CDR3 length: 15 residues. This chain's CDR3 is CASILPDRSNTEAFF. Written as DNA, the CDR3 is TGTGCCAGCATCTTACCCGACAGATCGAACACTGAAGCTTTCTTT.

The chain links TRBV6-5 to TRBJ1-4; TRBD1 is a possible D gene (6 bases). This CDR3 region has 15 residues. V lost 6 bases and J 0 bases, leaving 11 bases between the germline ends. CDR1 and CDR2 (germline): MNHEY, SVGAGI. CDR3 DNA: TGTGCCAGCAGCCGAAACAGGGCAACTAATGAAAAACTGTTTTTT. Translated: CASSRNRATNEKLFF.

The V gene is TRBV5-6, the J gene TRBJ2-2; D ambiguous. Germline V gene lookup returns CDR1 SGHDT and CDR2 YYEEEE. This CDR3 is built from 13 residues. Trimming took 0 bases from V and 7 from J, leaving 7 bases between them. For the CDR3, the DNA is TGTGCCAGCAGCTTGGGGGGAAGCGGGGAGCTGTTTTTT. Amino acids: CASSLGGSGELFF.